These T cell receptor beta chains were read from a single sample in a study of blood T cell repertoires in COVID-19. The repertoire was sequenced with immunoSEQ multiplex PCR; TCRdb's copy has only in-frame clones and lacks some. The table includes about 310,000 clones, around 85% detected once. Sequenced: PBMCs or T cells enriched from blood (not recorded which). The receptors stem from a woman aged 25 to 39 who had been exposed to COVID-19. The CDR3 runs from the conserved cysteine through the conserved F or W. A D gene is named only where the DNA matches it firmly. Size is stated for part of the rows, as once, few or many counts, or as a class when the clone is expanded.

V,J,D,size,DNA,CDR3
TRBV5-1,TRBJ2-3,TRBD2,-,TGCGCCAGCAGGGTAGCGGGCCTCACAGATACGCAGTATTTT,CASRVAGLTDTQYF
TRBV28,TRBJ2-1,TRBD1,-,TGTGCCAGCAGTACTCCGGGGACAGTCAATGAGCAGTTCTTC,CASSTPGTVNEQFF
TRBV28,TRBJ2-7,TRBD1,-,TGTGCCCACAGCCTAGACAGGGTCGAGCAGTACTTC,CAHSLDRVEQYF
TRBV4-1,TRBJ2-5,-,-,TGCGCCAGCAGCCAAGATCTAGGCACCCAAGAGACCCAGTACTTC,CASSQDLGTQETQYF
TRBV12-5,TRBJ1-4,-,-,TGTGTCGCAGGGGCAGGTAATGAAAAACTGTTTTTT,CVAGAGNEKLFF
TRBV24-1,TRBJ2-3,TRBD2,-,TGTGCCACCAGTGATTGGGGACTAGCGGGAGTCGGCACAGATACGCAGTATTTT,CATSDWGLAGVGTDTQYF
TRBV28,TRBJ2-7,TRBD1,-,TGTGCCAGCAGTTTAGGGACAGGGGAGGTTCGCGAGCAGTACTTC,CASSLGTGEVREQYF
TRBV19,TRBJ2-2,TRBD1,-,TGTGCCAGTAGTTCCAGACAGGGAGTGAACACCGGGGAGCTGTTTTTT,CASSSRQGVNTGELFF
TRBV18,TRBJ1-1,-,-,TGTGCCAGCTCACCCTTCGACAAGAACACTGAAGCTTTCTTT,CASSPFDKNTEAFF
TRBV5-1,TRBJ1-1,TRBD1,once,TGCGCCAGCAGCCCAACCGGGACAGGATCGGGCACTGAAGCTTTCTTT,CASSPTGTGSGTEAFF
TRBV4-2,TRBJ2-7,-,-,TGTGCCAGCAGCCAAGGTGGGGCCACCTACGAGCAGTACTTC,CASSQGGATYEQYF
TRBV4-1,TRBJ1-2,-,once,TGCGCCAGCAGCCAAGGCACACAGCACTATGGCTACACCTTC,CASSQGTQHYGYTF
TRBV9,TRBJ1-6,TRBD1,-,TGTGCCAGCAGCTCATCACAGGGGGCAAATAATTCACCCCTCCACTTT,CASSSSQGANNSPLHF
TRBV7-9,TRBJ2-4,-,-,TGTGCCAGCAGCTTAGTGTTACAGGCGGGGGCGGCAAACATTCAGTACTTC,CASSLVLQAGAANIQYF
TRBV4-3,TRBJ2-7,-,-,TGCGCCAGCAGCCAAGATCGGGCAGGGGTCTACGAGCAGTACTTC,CASSQDRAGVYEQYF
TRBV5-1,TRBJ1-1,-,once,TGCGCCAGCAGCTCCCTCCAGGGGACTGAAGCTTTCTTT,CASSSLQGTEAFF
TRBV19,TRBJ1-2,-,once,TGTGCCAGTAGTGCAGCATCGGGGTTAGCTAACTATGGCTACACCTTC,CASSAASGLANYGYTF
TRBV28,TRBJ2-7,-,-,TGTGCCAGCAGCCTCAGACTGGGGCAGTACTTC,CASSLRLGQYF
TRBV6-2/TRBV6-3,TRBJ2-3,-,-,TGTGCCAGCAGCCACCCTGGACAAGATACGCAGTATTTT,CASSHPGQDTQYF
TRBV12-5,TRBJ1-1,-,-,TGTGGTTCTGGGGGCTTTAACACTGAAGCTTTCTTT,CGSGGFNTEAFF
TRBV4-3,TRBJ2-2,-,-,TGCGCCAGCAGCCAAGAGCCAGGGGTGAACACCGGGGAGCTGTTTTTT,CASSQEPGVNTGELFF
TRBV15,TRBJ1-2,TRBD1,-,TGTGCCACCAGCAGAGATTTGGCAGGGGGAGATTTAGGGGGCTACACCTTC,CATSRDLAGGDLGGYTF
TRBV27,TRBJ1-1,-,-,TGTGCCAGCAGAAAAGGGGGGGAAACCAAAGCTTTCTTT,CASRKGGETKAFF
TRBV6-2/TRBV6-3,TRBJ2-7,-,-,TGTGCCAGCAGTTACGACACCTACGAGCAGTACTTC,CASSYDTYEQYF
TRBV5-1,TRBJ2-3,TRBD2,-,TGCGCCAGCAGCTTCCTCGGACTAGCGGGGGGAACAGATACGCAGTATTTT,CASSFLGLAGGTDTQYF
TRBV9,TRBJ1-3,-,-,TGTGCCAGCAGCATACAGGATTTCAAAAACACCATATATTTT,CASSIQDFKNTIYF
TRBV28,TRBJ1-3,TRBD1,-,TGTGCCAGCAGTTACACAGGGGCCGGCTCTGGAAACACCATATATTTT,CASSYTGAGSGNTIYF
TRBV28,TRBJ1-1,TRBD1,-,TGTGCCACTAGTCTGCTGCCGGGACAGGGTTTTGTTCACACTGAAGCTTTCTTT,CATSLLPGQGFVHTEAFF
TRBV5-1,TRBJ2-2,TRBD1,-,TGCGCCAGCAGCCAAGCAGGGGGCGGCACCGGGGAGCTGTTTTTT,CASSQAGGGTGELFF
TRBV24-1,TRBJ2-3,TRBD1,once,TGTGCCACCAGTGATTTCAGGGCGACAGGGGTAGCAGATACGCAGTATTTT,CATSDFRATGVADTQYF
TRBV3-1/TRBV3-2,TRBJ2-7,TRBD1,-,TGTGCCAGCAGCCAACCAGGGGGCCTCTACGAGCAGTACTTC,CASSQPGGLYEQYF
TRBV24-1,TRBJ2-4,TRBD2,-,TGTGCCACCAGTGATTTGCCGTCTAGCGGGAGTGGAAACATTCAGTACTTC,CATSDLPSSGSGNIQYF